The sequence of this TCR beta chain was determined in a study of CD8+CD57+ T cells in acquired aplastic anemia. Study-wide background: The study obtained an average of approximately 3 ug of DNA from sorted CD4+ and CD8+ cells.

Whoever was chosen for sequencing had shown CD8+CD57+ cell expansion by flow cytometry. There were no patients without severe acquired aplastic anemia. Template material for TCR beta VDJ and CDR3 profiling consisted of genomic DNA. TCRdb reanalysed the reads using MiXCR and keeps one entry per CDR3 protein. The table shows 160,000 or so distinct CDR3 sequences, with 40% to 50% occurring only once. As regards this clonotype: The antigen remains undetermined.

Germline V gene data show CDR1 as KGHDR and CDR2 as SFDVKD. This CDR3 region has 13 residues. V shed 3 bases and J shed 4 bases, with 8 bases lying between them. General observations from the study: In common between the patients and the controls were twenty-nine CD8+ CDR3 sequences.

The receptor's source is a human donor with aplastic anemia. Sequenced input: sorted CD4+, CD8+, or CD8+CD57+ T cells (not recorded which) from PBMCs. The chain is built from TRBV24-1 and TRBJ1-1; D call uncertain. The CDR3 sequence is CATSDKRLTEAFF. CDR3 DNA sequence: TGTGCCACCAGTGATAAGCGGCTCACTGAAGCTTTCTTT.